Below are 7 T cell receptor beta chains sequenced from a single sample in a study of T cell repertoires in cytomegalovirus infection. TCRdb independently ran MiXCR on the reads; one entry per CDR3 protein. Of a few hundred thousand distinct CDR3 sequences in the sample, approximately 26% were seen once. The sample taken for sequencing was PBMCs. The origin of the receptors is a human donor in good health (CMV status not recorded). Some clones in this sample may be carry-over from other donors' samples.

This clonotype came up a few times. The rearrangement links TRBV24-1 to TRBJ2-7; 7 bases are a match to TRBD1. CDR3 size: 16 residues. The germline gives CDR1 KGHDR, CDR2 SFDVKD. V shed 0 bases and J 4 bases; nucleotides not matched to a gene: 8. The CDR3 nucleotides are TGTGCCACCAGTGATTTGTTCGGGACAGAATGTTACGAGCAGTACTTC. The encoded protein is CATSDLFGTECYEQYF.

The CDR3 loop is CASRVQGTNTEAFF. DNA of the CDR3: TGTGCCAGCAGGGTACAGGGAACGAACACTGAAGCTTTCTTT. The rearrangement joins TRBV6-1 to TRBJ1-1; TRBD1 might be the D (6 bases). This CDR3 contains 14 residues. CDR1 is MNHNS and CDR2 is SASEGT in the germline V gene. V was shortened by 6 bases and J by 1 base, with 12 bases between the two germline ends.

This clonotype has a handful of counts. This chain's CDR3 is CASSRPAQGAYEQYF. The DNA of the CDR3 is TGTGCCAGCAGCCGACCCGCACAGGGGGCGTACGAGCAGTACTTC. V gene TRBV12-3 or TRBV12-4 combines with J gene TRBJ2-7; 9 bases match TRBD1. V trimming: 6 bases; J trimming: 4 bases; junction bases outside the gene matches: 10. This CDR3 has 15 residues.

CDR3 loop: CASSSPAGELFF. Written as DNA, the CDR3 is TGTGCCAGCAGCTCCCCGGCCGGGGAGCTGTTTTTT. The V gene is TRBV7-2, the J gene TRBJ2-2; D is ambiguous. Trimming pared 4 bases from V and 6 bases from J, leaving 6 bases between. Germline CDR1 SGHTA, CDR2 FQGNSA. The CDR3 sequence is 12 residues long.

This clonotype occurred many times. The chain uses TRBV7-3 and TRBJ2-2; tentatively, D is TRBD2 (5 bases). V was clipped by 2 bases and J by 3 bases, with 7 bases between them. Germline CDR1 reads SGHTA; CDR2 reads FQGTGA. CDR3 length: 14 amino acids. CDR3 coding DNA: TGTGCCAGCAGCTTAGGAGGATACACCGGGGAGCTGTTTTTT. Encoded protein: CASSLGGYTGELFF.

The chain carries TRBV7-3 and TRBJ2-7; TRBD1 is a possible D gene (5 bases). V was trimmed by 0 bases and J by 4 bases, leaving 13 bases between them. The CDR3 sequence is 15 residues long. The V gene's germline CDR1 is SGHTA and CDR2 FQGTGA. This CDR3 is CASSLTGAGIYEQYF. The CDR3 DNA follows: TGTGCCAGCAGCTTAACAGGGGCAGGAATATACGAGCAGTACTTC.

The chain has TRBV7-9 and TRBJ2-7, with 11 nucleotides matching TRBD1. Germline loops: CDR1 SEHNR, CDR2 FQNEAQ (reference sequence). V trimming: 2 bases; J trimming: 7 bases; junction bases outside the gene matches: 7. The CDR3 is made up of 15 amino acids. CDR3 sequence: CASSLLGQGEGEQYF. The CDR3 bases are TGTGCCAGCAGCTTATTGGGACAGGGGGAAGGGGAGCAGTACTTC.